This paragraph reports one T cell receptor (beta chain). The data are from a study of blood T cell repertoires in COVID-19. Study in general: PBMCs, B-cell-depleted T cells, or T cells were the source of the cDNA or gDNA that made up the material.

TCRdb's table, derived via immunoSEQ multiplex PCR, lists solely in-frame clones and lacks some. The sample contains more than 50,000 clones, more than 75% of which appear only once. V shed 4 bases and J shed 5 bases, with 19 bases lying between them. The CDR3 length is 16 residues. The germline CDR1 and CDR2 sequences are SGHKS and YYEKEE (reference sequence). The source is a woman older than 75 with acute or convalescent COVID-19. Input material: peripheral blood. The rearrangement uses TRBV5-5 and TRBJ1-5, with D possibly matching TRBD1 (6 bases). The CDR3 DNA is TGTGCCAGCAGCACCGGTTCCGGGACACATTATCAGCCCCAGCATTTT. It specifies CASSTGSGTHYQPQHF.